These T cell receptor beta chains were read from a single sample in a study of T cell changes during pregnancy in multiple sclerosis. TCRdb's table, derived via immunoSEQ multiplex PCR, lists solely in-frame clones and lacks some. The sample comprises approximately 41,000 clones, roughly 93% of which are singletons, and 7.5% to 10% rests with the top ten. This material consisted of CD8+ T cells from peripheral blood mononuclear cells, taken in the third trimester of pregnancy. The receptors here all came from a female donor with multiple sclerosis, enrolled in a pregnancy study. Both conserved end residues are part of each CDR3. D genes are given only for firm matches. Size is omitted from some rows. Given values are once, few, many or a class for expanded clones.

len	abundance	j_gene	v_gene	d_gene	CDR3aa	CDR3nt
14	.	TRBJ2-7	TRBV13	.	CASSHQGSSYEQYF	TGTGCCAGCAGCCATCAGGGGAGCTCCTACGAGCAGTACTTC
18	.	TRBJ2-2	TRBV19	TRBD2	CASMEAGTSGINTGELFF	TGTGCCAGTATGGAGGCGGGGACTAGCGGGATTAACACCGGGGAGCTGTTTTTT
13	.	TRBJ2-7	TRBV19	.	CASSTSTTAEQYF	TGTGCCAGTAGTACGTCGACTACAGCCGAGCAGTACTTC
13	.	TRBJ2-7	TRBV28	.	CASSRGAPYEQYF	TGTGCCAGCAGTCGGGGTGCCCCCTACGAGCAGTACTTC
15	.	TRBJ1-1	TRBV4-2	TRBD1	CASSQEGTGGTEAFF	TGTGCCAGCAGCCAAGAGGGGACAGGGGGTACTGAAGCTTTCTTT
12	.	TRBJ2-7	TRBV18	TRBD2	CASGTKTYEQYF	TGTGCCAGCGGGACTAAAACCTACGAGCAGTACTTC
16	once	TRBJ2-4	TRBV28	TRBD2	CASSQPGGSGLDIQYF	TGTGCCAGCAGTCAGCCGGGAGGGTCGGGTTTAGACATTCAGTACTTC
12	.	TRBJ2-7	TRBV27	.	CASKGADYEQYF	TGTGCCAGCAAGGGAGCTGACTACGAGCAGTACTTC
15	.	TRBJ2-1	TRBV28	.	CASGGGGMVYNEQFF	TGTGCCAGTGGGGGAGGGGGAATGGTCTACAATGAGCAGTTCTTC
15	few	TRBJ2-1	TRBV19	TRBD2	CASSIGGESYNEQFF	TGTGCCAGTAGTATTGGGGGGGAAAGCTACAATGAGCAGTTCTTC
15	.	TRBJ2-3	TRBV6-1	TRBD2	CASKGRGREGAPQYF	TGTGCCAGCAAGGGAAGGGGGCGGGAGGGGGCACCGCAGTATTTT
15	.	TRBJ2-1	TRBV28	.	CASSLTVRGWHEQFF	TGTGCCAGCAGTTTGACGGTTAGAGGGTGGCATGAGCAGTTCTTC
14	.	TRBJ2-7	TRBV27	.	CASSPVFGLYEQYF	TGTGCCAGCAGTCCTGTATTCGGTTTGTACGAGCAGTACTTC
14	.	TRBJ2-5	TRBV7-9	.	CASSDRHRQETQYF	TGTGCCAGCAGCGATCGACACCGCCAAGAGACCCAGTACTTC
14	.	TRBJ2-7	TRBV28	TRBD1	CASQYAGGIYEQYF	TGTGCCAGTCAGTATGCAGGGGGAATCTACGAGCAGTACTTC
14	.	TRBJ2-1	TRBV5-4	TRBD2	CASSSAGGYNEQFF	TGTGCCAGCAGCTCAGCGGGGGGGTACAATGAGCAGTTCTTC
13	.	TRBJ1-1	TRBV19	.	CASSTGGYGLAFF	TGTGCCAGTAGTACGGGGGGATATGGCTTAGCTTTCTTT
17	.	TRBJ1-2	TRBV30	TRBD1	CAWSDVRRGQFNYGYTF	TGTGCCTGGAGCGACGTGAGGCGGGGACAGTTTAACTATGGCTACACCTTC
15	.	TRBJ2-5	TRBV7-3	TRBD2	CASSPGLAGGETQYF	TGTGCCAGCAGCCCGGGGCTAGCGGGAGGAGAGACCCAGTACTTC
13	.	TRBJ2-7	TRBV10-3	.	CAISTTVSYEQYF	TGTGCCATCAGTACCACAGTCTCCTACGAGCAGTACTTC
13	once	TRBJ2-7	TRBV11-3	.	CASSLGLGGEQYF	TGTGCCAGCAGCTTAGGATTAGGGGGCGAGCAGTACTTC
16	.	TRBJ1-5	TRBV7-9	.	CASSLGFGQDISPQHF	TGTGCCAGCAGCTTAGGGTTCGGTCAAGACATCAGCCCCCAGCATTTT
13	.	TRBJ2-7	TRBV7-6	.	CASSPTGGDEQYF	TGTGCCAGCAGCCCGACGGGCGGGGACGAGCAGTACTTC
13	.	TRBJ2-3	TRBV5-6	.	CASSLAGTDTQYF	TGTGCCAGCAGCTTAGCTGGCACAGATACGCAGTATTTT
13	.	TRBJ1-4	TRBV6-1	.	CASTAVTNEKLFF	TGTGCCAGCACGGCGGTGACTAATGAAAAACTGTTTTTT
14	.	TRBJ1-1	TRBV10-3	TRBD1	CAISERPGQTEAFF	TGTGCCATCAGTGAACGACCGGGACAGACTGAAGCTTTCTTT
20	.	TRBJ1-1	TRBV7-6	.	CASSLVPRRPGGPMNTEAFF	TGTGCCAGCAGCTTAGTGCCCCGTCGACCGGGGGGGCCTATGAACACTGAAGCTTTCTTT
14	.	TRBJ2-4	TRBV25-1	.	CASSRLGGGNIQYF	TGTGCCAGCAGTAGGTTGGGAGGGGGGAACATTCAGTACTTC
17	.	TRBJ1-1	TRBV4-1	.	CASSHPPSPGRDTEAFF	TGCGCCAGCAGCCACCCCCCAAGCCCAGGGAGGGACACTGAAGCTTTCTTT
14	.	TRBJ2-7	TRBV28	TRBD2	CASRPSGGGREQYF	TGTGCCAGCAGGCCCTCCGGCGGGGGGCGCGAGCAGTACTTC
12	.	TRBJ2-7	TRBV15	TRBD1	CATSGQGYEQYF	TGTGCCACCAGCGGACAGGGATACGAGCAGTACTTC
11	.	TRBJ2-2	TRBV10-3	.	CAITNTGELFF	TGTGCCATCACTAACACCGGGGAGCTGTTTTTT
16	.	TRBJ2-5	TRBV28	TRBD2	CASSPLVGLAGETQYF	TGTGCCAGCAGTCCCTTGGTGGGACTAGCGGGAGAGACCCAGTACTTC
15	.	TRBJ1-1	TRBV6-5	.	CASSYSDWGWTEAFF	TGTGCCAGCAGTTACTCCGACTGGGGCTGGACTGAAGCTTTCTTT
14	.	TRBJ1-2	TRBV6-1	TRBD1	CASSEGTGGRGYTF	TGTGCCAGCAGTGAAGGAACAGGGGGCCGAGGCTACACCTTC
16	.	TRBJ2-1	TRBV7-9	TRBD1	CASSFRGDRDYNEQFF	TGTGCCAGCAGCTTCAGGGGGGACAGGGACTACAATGAGCAGTTCTTC
17	once	TRBJ2-7	TRBV6-1	TRBD1	CASSEALPGQGAYEQYF	TGTGCCAGCAGTGAAGCACTTCCGGGACAGGGGGCGTACGAGCAGTACTTC
14	.	TRBJ2-7	TRBV28	.	CASSFDRTSYEQYF	TGTGCCAGCAGTTTCGACAGGACCTCCTACGAGCAGTACTTC
17	.	TRBJ1-4	TRBV4-1	.	CASSQVGLGVTGEKLFF	TGCGCCAGCAGCCAAGTGGGGCTTGGGGTTACGGGTGAAAAACTGTTTTTT
14	.	TRBJ2-1	TRBV6-5	.	CASSYTRGMNEQFF	TGTGCCAGCAGTTACACCAGGGGTATGAATGAGCAGTTCTTC
15	.	TRBJ2-1	TRBV7-9	.	CASSLGVGLNNEQFF	TGTGCCAGCAGCTTAGGAGTTGGACTGAACAATGAGCAGTTCTTC
16	.	TRBJ2-1	TRBV7-9	.	CASSPPDGEGYNEQFF	TGTGCCAGCAGCCCCCCAGATGGAGAGGGCTACAATGAGCAGTTCTTC
18	.	TRBJ1-3	TRBV28	TRBD1	CASSLYYEGAVSGNTIYF	TGTGCCAGCAGTTTATACTATGAGGGGGCCGTCTCTGGAAACACCATATATTTT
16	.	TRBJ1-5	TRBV4-3	TRBD1	CASSQGTGGGNQPQHF	TGCGCCAGCAGCCAAGGCACAGGGGGTGGCAATCAGCCCCAGCATTTT
16	.	TRBJ2-3	TRBV7-6	TRBD2	CASSRGLAGDPDTQYF	TGTGCCAGCAGCCGGGGACTAGCGGGAGACCCAGATACGCAGTATTTT
13	.	TRBJ1-1	TRBV6-4	TRBD1	CASSDAGGTEAFF	TGTGCCAGCAGTGACGCAGGGGGCACTGAAGCTTTCTTT
13	.	TRBJ1-2	TRBV6-5	.	CASSKGQTYGYTF	TGTGCCAGCAGTAAGGGGCAGACCTATGGCTACACCTTC
15	.	TRBJ1-4	TRBV27	TRBD1	CASSPRDRANEKLFF	TGTGCCAGCAGTCCCCGGGACAGGGCTAATGAAAAACTGTTTTTT
16	.	TRBJ2-1	TRBV4-1	.	CASSQDSGWPYNEQFF	TGCGCCAGCAGCCAAGATTCCGGGTGGCCCTACAATGAGCAGTTCTTC
15	.	TRBJ2-5	TRBV13	TRBD2	CASSPGLAGGETQYF	TGTGCCAGCAGCCCGGGACTAGCGGGCGGGGAGACCCAGTACTTC
15	.	TRBJ2-5	TRBV5-1	.	CASSLWGALGETQYF	TGCGCCAGCAGCTTGTGGGGAGCGTTGGGGGAGACCCAGTACTTC
14	.	TRBJ1-2	TRBV5-1	.	CASSLWTTGDGYTF	TGCGCCAGCAGCTTGTGGACGACGGGGGATGGCTACACCTTC
14	.	TRBJ1-2	TRBV29-1	TRBD1	CSVADRALNYGYTF	TGCAGCGTCGCGGACAGGGCTTTGAACTATGGCTACACCTTC
13	.	TRBJ2-7	TRBV5-8	.	CASSLGAFHEQYF	TGTGCCAGCAGCTTGGGAGCGTTCCACGAGCAGTACTTC
12	.	TRBJ2-7	TRBV11-2	.	CASSLGSAEQYF	TGTGCCAGCAGCTTAGGTAGCGCCGAGCAGTACTTC
14	.	TRBJ2-1	TRBV28	TRBD2	CASSPRTSGNEQFF	TGTGCCAGCAGCCCCCGGACTAGCGGGAATGAGCAGTTCTTC
13	.	TRBJ2-2	TRBV19	.	CASTGYYTGELFF	TGTGCCAGTACGGGATACTACACCGGGGAGCTGTTTTTT
13	.	TRBJ1-2	TRBV11-2	TRBD1	CASSVTGYGGYTF	TGTGCCAGCAGCGTGACAGGGTACGGAGGCTACACCTTC
12	.	TRBJ2-3	TRBV28	.	CASRTNMDTQYF	TGTGCCAGCCGCACGAACATGGATACGCAGTATTTT
15	.	TRBJ2-7	TRBV4-2	TRBD1	CASSQPGQGAYEQYF	TGTGCCAGCAGCCAACCCGGACAGGGGGCCTACGAGCAGTACTTC